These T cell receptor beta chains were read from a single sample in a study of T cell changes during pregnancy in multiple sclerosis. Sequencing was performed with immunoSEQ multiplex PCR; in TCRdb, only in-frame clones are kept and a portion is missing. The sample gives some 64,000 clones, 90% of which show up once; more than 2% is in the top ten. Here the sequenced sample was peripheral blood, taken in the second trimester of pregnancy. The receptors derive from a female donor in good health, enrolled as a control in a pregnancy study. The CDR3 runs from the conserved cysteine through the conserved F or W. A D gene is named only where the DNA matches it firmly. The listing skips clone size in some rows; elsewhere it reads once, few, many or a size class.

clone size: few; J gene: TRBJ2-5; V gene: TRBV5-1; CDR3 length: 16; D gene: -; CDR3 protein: CASSLVGARREETQYF; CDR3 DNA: TGCGCCAGCAGCTTGGTTGGGGCCCGGCGCGAAGAGACCCAGTACTTC
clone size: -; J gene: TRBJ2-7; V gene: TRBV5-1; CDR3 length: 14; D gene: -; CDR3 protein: CASRMGGGTYEQYF; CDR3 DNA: TGCGCCAGCAGAATGGGGGGGGGCACCTACGAGCAGTACTTC
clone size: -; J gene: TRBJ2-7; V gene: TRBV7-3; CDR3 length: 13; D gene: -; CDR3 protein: CASSPGASYEQYF; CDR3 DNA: TGTGCCAGCAGCCCAGGGGCGAGCTACGAGCAGTACTTC
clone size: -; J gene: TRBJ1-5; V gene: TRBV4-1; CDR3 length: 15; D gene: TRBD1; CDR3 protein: CASSAVQGGGQPQHF; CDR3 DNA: TGCGCCAGCAGCGCAGTACAGGGGGGTGGCCAGCCCCAGCATTTT
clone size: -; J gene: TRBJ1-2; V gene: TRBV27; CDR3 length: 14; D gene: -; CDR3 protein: CASSLGQGNYGYTF; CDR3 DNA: TGTGCCAGCAGTTTGGGGCAGGGCAACTATGGCTACACCTTC
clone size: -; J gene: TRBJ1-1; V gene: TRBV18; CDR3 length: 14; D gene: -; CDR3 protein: CASSPGVQNTEAFF; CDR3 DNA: TGTGCCAGCTCCCCGGGAGTCCAGAACACTGAAGCTTTCTTT
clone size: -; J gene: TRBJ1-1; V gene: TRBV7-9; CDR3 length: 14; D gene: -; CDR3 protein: CASSLLRGNTEAFF; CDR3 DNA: TGTGCCAGCAGCTTATTAAGGGGCAACACTGAAGCTTTCTTT
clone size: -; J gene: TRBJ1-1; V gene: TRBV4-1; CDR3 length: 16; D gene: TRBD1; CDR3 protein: CASSQVSGQGDTEAFF; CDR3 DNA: TGCGCCAGCAGCCAAGTTTCGGGGCAGGGGGATACTGAAGCTTTCTTT
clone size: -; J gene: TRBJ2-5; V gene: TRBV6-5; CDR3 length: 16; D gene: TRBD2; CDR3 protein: CASSYSPGGLRETQYF; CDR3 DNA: TGTGCCAGCAGTTACTCGCCGGGAGGACTTCGGGAGACCCAGTACTTC
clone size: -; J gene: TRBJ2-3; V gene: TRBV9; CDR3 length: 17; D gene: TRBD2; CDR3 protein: CASSPRTSGSSGDTQYF; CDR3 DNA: TGTGCCAGCAGCCCACGGACTAGCGGGAGTAGCGGAGATACGCAGTATTTT
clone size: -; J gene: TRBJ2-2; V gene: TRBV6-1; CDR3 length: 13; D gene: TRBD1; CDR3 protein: CASTDRGAGELFF; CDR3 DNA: TGTGCCAGCACAGACAGGGGTGCCGGGGAGCTGTTTTTT
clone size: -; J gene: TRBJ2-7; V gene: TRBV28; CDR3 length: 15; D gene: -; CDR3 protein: CASSFGLPGDYEQYF; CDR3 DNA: TGTGCCAGCAGTTTTGGCCTCCCAGGCGACTACGAGCAGTACTTC
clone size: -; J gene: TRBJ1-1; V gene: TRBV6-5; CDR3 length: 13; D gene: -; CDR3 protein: CASAQGGISEAFF; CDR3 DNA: TGTGCCAGCGCTCAGGGCGGGATTTCTGAAGCTTTCTTT
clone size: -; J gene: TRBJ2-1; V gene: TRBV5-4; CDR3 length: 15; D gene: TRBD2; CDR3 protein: CASSLDLAGGDEQFF; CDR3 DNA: TGTGCCAGCAGCTTGGATCTAGCGGGGGGGGATGAGCAGTTCTTC
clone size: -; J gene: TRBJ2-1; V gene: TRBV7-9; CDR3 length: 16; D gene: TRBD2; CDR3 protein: CASSLGGLAVYNEQFF; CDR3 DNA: TGTGCCAGCAGCTTAGGGGGACTAGCGGTCTACAATGAGCAGTTCTTC
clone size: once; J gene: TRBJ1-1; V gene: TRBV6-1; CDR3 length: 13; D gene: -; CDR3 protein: CASSERGNTEAFF; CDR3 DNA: TGTGCCAGCAGTGAAAGGGGGAACACTGAAGCTTTCTTT
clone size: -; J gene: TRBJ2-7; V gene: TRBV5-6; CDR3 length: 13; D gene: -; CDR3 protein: CASSLGGPGEQYF; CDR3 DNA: TGTGCCAGCAGCTTGGGCGGTCCGGGGGAGCAGTACTTC
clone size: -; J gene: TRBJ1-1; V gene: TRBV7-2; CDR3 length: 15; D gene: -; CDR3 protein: CASSSGGHKNTEAFF; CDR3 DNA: TGTGCCAGCAGCTCCGGTGGACATAAGAACACTGAAGCTTTCTTT
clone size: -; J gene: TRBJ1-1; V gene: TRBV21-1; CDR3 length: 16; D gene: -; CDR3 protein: CASSKVGTGFVTEAFF; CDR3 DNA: TGTGCCAGCAGCAAAGTTGGGACAGGGTTTGTGACTGAAGCTTTCTTT
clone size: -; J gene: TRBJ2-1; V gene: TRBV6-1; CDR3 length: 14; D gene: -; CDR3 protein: CASSGDAQGSEQFF; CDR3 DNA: TGTGCCAGCAGTGGCGACGCACAGGGCTCTGAGCAGTTCTTC
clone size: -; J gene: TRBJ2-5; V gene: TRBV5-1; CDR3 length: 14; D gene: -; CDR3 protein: CASQSPGEPETQYF; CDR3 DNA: TGCGCCAGCCAAAGCCCCGGGGAGCCAGAGACCCAGTACTTC
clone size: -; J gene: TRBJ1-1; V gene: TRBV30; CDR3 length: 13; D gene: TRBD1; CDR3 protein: CAWRGQGSTEAFF; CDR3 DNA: TGTGCCTGGAGGGGACAGGGAAGCACTGAAGCTTTCTTT
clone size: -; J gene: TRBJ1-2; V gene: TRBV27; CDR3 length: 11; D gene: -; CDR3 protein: CATMRDYGYTF; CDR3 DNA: TGTGCCACCATGCGGGACTATGGCTACACCTTC
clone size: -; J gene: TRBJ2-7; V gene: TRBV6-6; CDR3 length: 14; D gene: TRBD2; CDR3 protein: CAIQERDASYEQYF; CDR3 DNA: TGTGCCATTCAGGAGCGGGATGCTTCCTACGAGCAGTACTTC
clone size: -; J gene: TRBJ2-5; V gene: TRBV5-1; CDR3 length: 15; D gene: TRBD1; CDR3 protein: CASSTYQGQGETQYF; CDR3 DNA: TGCGCCAGCAGCACATACCAAGGACAGGGTGAGACCCAGTACTTC
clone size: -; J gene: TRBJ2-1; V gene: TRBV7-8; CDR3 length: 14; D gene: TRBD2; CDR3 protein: CASAWREGINEQFF; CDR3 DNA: TGTGCCAGCGCCTGGCGGGAGGGCATCAATGAGCAGTTCTTC
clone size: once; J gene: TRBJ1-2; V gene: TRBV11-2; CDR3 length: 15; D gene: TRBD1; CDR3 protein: CASSARDSANYGYTF; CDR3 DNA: TGTGCCAGCAGCGCCAGGGACAGCGCTAACTATGGCTACACCTTC
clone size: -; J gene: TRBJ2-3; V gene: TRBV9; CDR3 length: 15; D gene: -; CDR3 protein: CASSRSGSGTDTQYF; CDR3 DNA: TGTGCCAGCAGCCGCTCCGGGTCGGGCACAGATACGCAGTATTTT